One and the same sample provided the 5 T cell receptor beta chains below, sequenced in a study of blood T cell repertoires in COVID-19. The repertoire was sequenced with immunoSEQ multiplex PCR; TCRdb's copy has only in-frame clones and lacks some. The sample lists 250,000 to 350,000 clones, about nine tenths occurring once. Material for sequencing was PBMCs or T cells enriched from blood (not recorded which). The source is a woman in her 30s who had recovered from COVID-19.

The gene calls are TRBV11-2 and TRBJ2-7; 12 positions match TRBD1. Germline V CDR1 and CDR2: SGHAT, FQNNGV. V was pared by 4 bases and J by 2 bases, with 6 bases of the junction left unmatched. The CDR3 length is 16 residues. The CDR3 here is CASSSLGQGAAYEQYF. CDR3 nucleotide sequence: TGTGCCAGCAGCTCCCTGGGACAGGGGGCAGCCTACGAGCAGTACTTC. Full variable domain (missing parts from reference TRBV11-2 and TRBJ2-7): EAGVAQSPRYKIIEKRQSVAFWCNPISGHATLYWYQQILGQGPKLLIQFQNNGVVDDSQLPKDRFSAERLKGVDSTLKIQPAKLEDSAVYLCASSSLGQGAAYEQYFGPGTRLTVT.

CDR3 protein: CASSQGTSPDTQYF. As DNA, the CDR3 is TGTGCCAGCAGCCAAGGGACTAGCCCAGATACGCAGTATTTT. The chain combines TRBV4-2 with TRBJ2-3; TRBD2 matches at 8 bases. J was trimmed by 4 bases and V by 1 base; bases with no gene match: 1. CDR3 length equals 14 residues. The germline CDR1 and CDR2 sequences are LGHNA and YNFKEQ.

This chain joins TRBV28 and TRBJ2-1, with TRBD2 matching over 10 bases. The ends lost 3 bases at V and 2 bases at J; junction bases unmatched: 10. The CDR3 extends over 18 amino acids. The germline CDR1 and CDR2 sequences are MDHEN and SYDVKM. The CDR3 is CASSFGTSVPTAYNEQFF. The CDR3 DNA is TGTGCCAGCAGTTTCGGGACTAGCGTCCCTACGGCCTACAATGAGCAGTTCTTC. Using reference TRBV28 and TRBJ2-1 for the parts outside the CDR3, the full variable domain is DVKVTQSSRYLVKRTGEKVFLECVQDMDHENMFWYRQDPGLGLRLIYFSYDVKMKEKGDIPEGYSVSREKKERFSLILESASTNQTSMYLCASSFGTSVPTAYNEQFFGPGTRLTVL.

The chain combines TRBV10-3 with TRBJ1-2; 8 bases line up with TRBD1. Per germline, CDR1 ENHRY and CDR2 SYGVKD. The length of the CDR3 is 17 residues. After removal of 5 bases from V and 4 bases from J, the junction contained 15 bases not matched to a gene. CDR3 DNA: TGTGCCATCAGTATATTGTCCGGTAGACAGGGGTCCTATGGCTACACCTTC. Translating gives CAISILSGRQGSYGYTF.

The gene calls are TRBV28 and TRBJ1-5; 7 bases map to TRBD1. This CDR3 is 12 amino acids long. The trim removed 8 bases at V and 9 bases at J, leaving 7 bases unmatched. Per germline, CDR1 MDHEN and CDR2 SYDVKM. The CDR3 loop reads CASGTQGMPQHF. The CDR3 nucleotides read TGTGCCAGCGGGACACAGGGGATGCCCCAGCATTTT.